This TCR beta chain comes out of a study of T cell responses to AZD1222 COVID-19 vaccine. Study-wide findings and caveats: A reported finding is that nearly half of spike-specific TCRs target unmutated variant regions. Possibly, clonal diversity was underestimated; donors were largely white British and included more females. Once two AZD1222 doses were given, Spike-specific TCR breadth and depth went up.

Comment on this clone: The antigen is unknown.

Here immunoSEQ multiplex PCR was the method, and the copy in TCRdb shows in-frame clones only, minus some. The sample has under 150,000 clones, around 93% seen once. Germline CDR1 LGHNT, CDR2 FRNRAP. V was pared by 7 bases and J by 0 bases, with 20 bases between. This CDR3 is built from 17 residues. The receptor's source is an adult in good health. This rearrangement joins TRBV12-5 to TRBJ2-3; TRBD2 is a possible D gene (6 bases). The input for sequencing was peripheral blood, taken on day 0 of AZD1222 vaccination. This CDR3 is CASVSGGRRSSTDTQYF. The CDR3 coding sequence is TGTGCTAGTGTCTCCGGGGGACGGCGATCTAGCACAGATACGCAGTATTTT.